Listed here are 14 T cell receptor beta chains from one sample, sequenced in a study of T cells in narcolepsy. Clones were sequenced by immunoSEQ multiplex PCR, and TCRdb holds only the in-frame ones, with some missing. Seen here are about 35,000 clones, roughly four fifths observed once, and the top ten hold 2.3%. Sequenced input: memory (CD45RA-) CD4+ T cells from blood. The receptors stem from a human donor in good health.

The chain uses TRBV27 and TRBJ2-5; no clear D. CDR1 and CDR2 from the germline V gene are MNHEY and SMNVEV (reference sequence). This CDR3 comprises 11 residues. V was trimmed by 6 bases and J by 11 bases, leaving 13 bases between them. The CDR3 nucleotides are TGTGCCAGCAGCCTAGAATCGCGGCAGTACTTC. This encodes CASSLESRQYF.

CDR3 nucleotide sequence: TGCGCCAGCAGCCCGATAGGAGGGGCTAATATGCGGGGCTACACCTTC. Residues: CASSPIGGANMRGYTF. V and J are TRBV4-1 and TRBJ1-2, with D tentatively TRBD1 (5 bases). Germline-derived CDR1 and CDR2 are MGHRA and YSYEKL. The CDR3 length is 16 residues. V lost 4 bases to trimming and J lost 8 bases, with 23 bases between them.

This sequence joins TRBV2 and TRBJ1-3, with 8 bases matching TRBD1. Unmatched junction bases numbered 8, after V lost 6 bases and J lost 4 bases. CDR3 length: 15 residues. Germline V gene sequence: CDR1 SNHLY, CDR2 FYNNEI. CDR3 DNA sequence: TGTGCCAGCAGCCCCGGACAGGGAGCAGGAAACACCATATATTTT. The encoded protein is CASSPGQGAGNTIYF. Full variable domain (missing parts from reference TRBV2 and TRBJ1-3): EPEVTQTPSHQVTQMGQEVILRCVPISNHLYFYWYRQILGQKVEFLVSFYNNEISEKSEIFDDQFSVERPDGSNFTLKIRSTKLEDSAMYFCASSPGQGAGNTIYFGEGSWLTVV.

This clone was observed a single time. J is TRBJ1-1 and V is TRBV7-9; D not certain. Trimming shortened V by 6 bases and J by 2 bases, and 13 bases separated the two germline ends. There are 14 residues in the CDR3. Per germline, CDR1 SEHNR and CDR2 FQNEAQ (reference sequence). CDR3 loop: CASSLGLENTEAFF. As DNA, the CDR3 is TGTGCCAGCAGTCTAGGGCTGGAAAACACTGAAGCTTTCTTT.

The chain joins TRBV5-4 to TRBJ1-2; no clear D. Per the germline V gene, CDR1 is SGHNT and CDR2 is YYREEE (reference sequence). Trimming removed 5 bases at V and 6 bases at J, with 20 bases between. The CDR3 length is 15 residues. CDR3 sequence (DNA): TGTGCCAGCAGGGCACGGGTATCCGCTAGGGATGGCTACACCTTC. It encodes CASRARVSARDGYTF.

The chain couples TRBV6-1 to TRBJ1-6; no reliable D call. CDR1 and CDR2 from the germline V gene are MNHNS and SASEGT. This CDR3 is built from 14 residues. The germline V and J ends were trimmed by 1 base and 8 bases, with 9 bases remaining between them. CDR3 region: CASSEDGIYSPLHF. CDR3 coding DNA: TGTGCCAGCAGTGAAGACGGGATATATTCACCCCTCCACTTT.

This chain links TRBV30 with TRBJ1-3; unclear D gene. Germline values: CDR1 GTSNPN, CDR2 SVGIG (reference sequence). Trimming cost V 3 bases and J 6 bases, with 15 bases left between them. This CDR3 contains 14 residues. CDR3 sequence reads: CAWRDPSRANTIYF. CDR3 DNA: TGTGCCTGGAGGGACCCCTCAAGGGCAAACACCATATATTTT.

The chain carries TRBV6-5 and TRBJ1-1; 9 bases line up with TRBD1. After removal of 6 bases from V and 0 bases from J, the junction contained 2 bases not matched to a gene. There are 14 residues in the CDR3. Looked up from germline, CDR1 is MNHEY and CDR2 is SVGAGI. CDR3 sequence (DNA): TGTGCCAGCAGGGGACAGGGTATGAACACTGAAGCTTTCTTT. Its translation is CASRGQGMNTEAFF.

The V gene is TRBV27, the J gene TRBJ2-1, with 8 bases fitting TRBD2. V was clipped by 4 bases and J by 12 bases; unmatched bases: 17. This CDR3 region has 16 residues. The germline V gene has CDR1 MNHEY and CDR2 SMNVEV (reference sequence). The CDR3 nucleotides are TGTGCCAGCAGTTCACCAACCGGGACTAGGGGTTTGGGGCAGTTCTTC. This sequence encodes CASSSPTGTRGLGQFF.

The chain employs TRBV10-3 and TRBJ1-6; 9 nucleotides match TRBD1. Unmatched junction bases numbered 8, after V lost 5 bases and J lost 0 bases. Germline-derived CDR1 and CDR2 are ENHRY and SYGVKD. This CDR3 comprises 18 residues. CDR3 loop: CAISPGTGSSSYNSPLHF. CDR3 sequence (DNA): TGTGCCATCAGTCCCGGGACAGGGAGTAGCTCCTATAATTCACCCCTCCACTTT.

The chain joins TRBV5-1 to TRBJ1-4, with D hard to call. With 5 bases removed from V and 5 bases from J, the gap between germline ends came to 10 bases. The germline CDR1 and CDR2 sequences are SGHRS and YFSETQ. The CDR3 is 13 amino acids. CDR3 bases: TGCGCCAGCAGAAAAGGGCCAAATGAAAAACTGTTTTTT. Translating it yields CASRKGPNEKLFF.

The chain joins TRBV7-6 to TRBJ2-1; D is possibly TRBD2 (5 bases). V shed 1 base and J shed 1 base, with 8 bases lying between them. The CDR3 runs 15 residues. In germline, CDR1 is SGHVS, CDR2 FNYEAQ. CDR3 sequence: CASSLGGLSYNEQFF. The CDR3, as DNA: TGTGCCAGCAGCTTAGGAGGGTTGTCCTACAATGAGCAGTTCTTC.

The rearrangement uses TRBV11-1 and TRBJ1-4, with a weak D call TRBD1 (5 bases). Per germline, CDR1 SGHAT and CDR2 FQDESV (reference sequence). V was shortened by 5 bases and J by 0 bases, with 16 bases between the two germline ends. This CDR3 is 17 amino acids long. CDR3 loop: CASSRWARGATNEKLFF. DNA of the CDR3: TGTGCCAGCAGCCGCTGGGCCCGGGGCGCAACTAATGAAAAACTGTTTTTT.

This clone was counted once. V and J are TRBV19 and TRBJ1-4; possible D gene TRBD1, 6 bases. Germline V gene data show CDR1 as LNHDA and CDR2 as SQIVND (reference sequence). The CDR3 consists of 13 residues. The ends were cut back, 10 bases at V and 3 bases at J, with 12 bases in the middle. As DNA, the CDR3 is TGTGCCACCGAAGACAGGCCTAATGAAAAACTGTTTTTT. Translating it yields CATEDRPNEKLFF.